This entry lists 5 T cell receptor beta chains sequenced from one sample in a study of regulatory T cells in long-lasting Graves disease. CDR3 regions were amplified by Arm-PCR using iRepertoire HTBI primers to build TCR beta libraries. TCRdb reprocessed the multiplex PCR reads via MiXCR and lists one record per CDR3 protein. Among approximately 460,000 distinct CDR3 sequences listed, 15% to 20% were seen once. Time point denoted: newly diagnosed GD, antithyroid drugs for less than 3 months. RNA from PBMCs was the source of the TCR library. This same sample was also taken into another study, of T cells in Graves' hyperthyroidism and ophthalmopathy.

The sample was peripheral blood mononuclear cells (PBMCs), taken at new diagnosis, from a patient treated with antithyroid drugs. All receptors come from a woman aged 25 to 39 with Graves disease.

This clonotype was recorded many times. V gene TRBV20-1 combines with J gene TRBJ2-2; 8 bases are a match to TRBD2. This CDR3 comprises 13 residues. Per the germline V gene, CDR1 is DFQATT and CDR2 is SNEGSKA (reference sequence). The V and J ends lost 5 bases and 4 bases, in that order; junction bases with no gene match: 3. The CDR3 sequence is CSAPLAGTGELFF. In DNA form, the CDR3 reads TGCAGTGCTCCCCTAGCGGGCACCGGGGAGCTGTTTTTT.

To note about this clonotype: With a far larger clone one base away, a read error is the likely cause. This chain links TRBV2 with TRBJ2-7; 12 bases are a match to TRBD1. The germline V gene encodes CDR1 SNHLY and CDR2 FYNNEI. With 9 bases clipped from V and 7 bases from J, the junction kept 10 bases outside the gene matches. The CDR3 covers 14 residues. This CDR3 is CASSRDRGRHEQYF. CDR3 bases: TGTGCCAGTTCCCGGGACAGGGGGCGCCATGAGCAGTACTTC.

This clonotype was seen many times. The genes are TRBV10-1 and TRBJ2-1, with 9 bases identical to TRBD1. The CDR3 is 15 amino acids. The J segment lost 6 bases and the V segment lost 0 bases, leaving 3 bases of the junction unmatched. Germline CDR1 and CDR2: WNHNN and SYGVQD (reference sequence). CDR3 sequence reads: CASSESGTGTNEQFF. The CDR3 DNA follows: TGCGCCAGCAGTGAGTCCGGGACAGGGACCAATGAGCAGTTCTTC.

Concerning this clonotype itself: One end of the junction fails to match germline, which may point to a read error. The chain has TRBV5-6 and TRBJ2-1; a possible D gene is TRBD2 (5 bases). CDR1 and CDR2 from the germline V gene are SGHDT and YYEEEE. The CDR3 has 17 residues. CDR3 DNA: TGTGCCGGCAGCTTGAGGAGGTCGGGTGCATCCTACAATGAGCAGTTCTTC. Translating it yields CAGSLRRSGASYNEQFF.

This clonotype has ten or more counts. The genes are TRBV2 and TRBJ1-1; 10 nucleotides match TRBD1. J gave up 5 bases and V 7 bases, and 4 bases lay outside the gene matches. The germline gives CDR1 SNHLY, CDR2 FYNNEI. This CDR3 spans 13 amino acids. The CDR3 coding sequence is TGTGCCAGCATTCAGGACAGGGGGACTGAAGCTTTCTTT. Its protein product is CASIQDRGTEAFF.